The rows below give T cell receptor beta chains drawn from one sample of a study of response to subunit inactivated influenza vaccine. TCRdb used MiXCR to reprocess the RT-PCR reads, holding one entry per CDR3 protein. The repertoire has around 180,000 distinct CDR3 sequences, around 8.8% of them found once; the top ten carry about a tenth. The sample here was non-naive T cells sorted from PBMCs, taken on the day of vaccination. The receptors shown here come from a man between 45 and 60 years old who received an inactivated influenza vaccine. The CDR3 runs from the conserved cysteine through the conserved F or W. Fields, in order: V gene, J gene, clone size, D gene, CDR3 protein, CDR3 DNA. D genes are given only for firm matches. Part of the rows lack a size; the others show once, few, many or a class for expanded clones.

TRBV6-2/TRBV6-3	TRBJ2-5	many	-	CASSNRETQYF	TGTGCCAGCAGTAACAGGGAGACCCAGTACTTC
TRBV20-1	TRBJ2-5	-	-	CSARGEVVETQYF	TGCAGTGCTAGAGGAGAGGTGGTGGAGACCCAGTACTTC
TRBV29-1	TRBJ1-1	-	-	CSVTGWNTEAFF	TGCAGCGTCACAGGATGGAACACTGAAGCTTTCTTT
TRBV9	TRBJ2-1	-	-	CASSVVRVSGVNEQFF	TGTGCCAGCAGCGTAGTGCGGGTTAGCGGAGTCAATGAGCAGTTCTTC
TRBV5-1	TRBJ2-2	many	-	CASSFTGYSGELFF	TGCGCCAGCAGCTTTACCGGGTATTCCGGGGAGCTGTTTTTT
TRBV5-1	TRBJ2-5	few	-	CASSLAQGRETQYF	TGCGCCAGCAGCTTAGCCCAGGGAAGAGAGACCCAGTACTTC
TRBV11-2	TRBJ1-2	few	-	CASGEGLDYGYTF	TGTGCCAGCGGGGAGGGTTTAGACTATGGCTACACCTTC
TRBV27	TRBJ1-1	-	-	CASRNSDRNTEAFF	TGTGCCAGCAGAAACTCGGACAGGAACACTGAAGCTTTCTTT
TRBV3-1	TRBJ2-3	-	TRBD2	CASSQGLAGGKNTQYF	TGTGCCAGCAGCCAAGGACTAGCGGGGGGGAAAAATACGCAGTATTTT
TRBV29-1	TRBJ1-4	many	TRBD1	CSVGGETGDNLLFF	TGCAGCGTTGGAGGGGAGACAGGGGATAATTTACTGTTTTTT
TRBV20-1	TRBJ1-2	-	-	CSASKTGRTYGYTF	TGCAGTGCTAGTAAAACCGGGAGGACCTATGGCTACACCTTC
TRBV5-5	TRBJ1-2	few	TRBD1	CASSSGGTGRGYGYTF	TGTGCCAGCAGCTCCGGTGGGACAGGGCGGGGCTATGGCTACACCTTC
TRBV27	TRBJ2-2	many	TRBD2	CASSFRLAGGSTGELFF	TGTGCCAGCAGTTTCAGACTAGCGGGAGGCTCCACCGGGGAGCTGTTTTTT
TRBV20-1	TRBJ2-1	few	-	CSASPGGRGEQFF	TGCAGTGCTAGTCCTGGTGGCAGGGGAGAGCAGTTCTTC
TRBV5-5	TRBJ2-1	many	-	CASSFLGGTLNNEQFF	TGTGCCAGCAGCTTTTTGGGCGGGACGCTTAACAATGAGCAGTTCTTC
TRBV20-1	TRBJ2-1	many	-	CSEKKGDEQFF	TGCAGTGAGAAGAAGGGCGATGAGCAGTTCTTC
TRBV5-1	TRBJ1-2	few	TRBD1	CASSLGGQFNYGYTF	TGCGCCAGCAGCTTGGGGGGACAGTTCAACTATGGCTACACCTTC
TRBV5-5	TRBJ1-5	-	TRBD1	CASSLGVAGGQPQHF	TGTGCCAGCAGCTTGGGGGTGGCAGGGGGGCAGCCCCAGCATTTT
TRBV7-9	TRBJ2-5	few	-	CASSFFGGPEETQYF	TGTGCCAGCAGCTTTTTTGGCGGGCCAGAAGAGACCCAGTACTTC
TRBV25-1	TRBJ1-5	many	-	CASSTSPARGRGNQPQHF	TGTGCCAGCAGTACTTCCCCGGCTCGAGGAAGGGGCAATCAGCCCCAGCATTTT
TRBV7-9	TRBJ2-7	many	-	CASSPGFRRDEQYF	TGTGCCAGCAGCCCCGGGTTTCGACGTGACGAGCAGTACTTC
TRBV5-1	TRBJ2-7	many	-	CARLLRTLTYEQYF	TGCGCCAGACTTCTTCGGACACTTACCTACGAGCAGTACTTC
TRBV11-3	TRBJ2-7	-	-	CASSSHSGEQYF	TGTGCCAGCAGCTCCCACAGTGGGGAACAGTACTTC
TRBV27	TRBJ1-5	few	TRBD1	CASGNRGFRNQPQHF	TGTGCCAGCGGCAACAGGGGTTTCCGCAATCAGCCCCAGCATTTT
TRBV7-7	TRBJ2-7	few	-	CASSLPYLSYEQYF	TGTGCTAGCAGCTTGCCGTACCTCTCCTACGAGCAGTACTTC
TRBV5-1	TRBJ2-1	-	-	CASSLRAVERHEQFF	TGCGCCAGCTCCCTTAGGGCTGTTGAGCGCCATGAGCAGTTCTTC
TRBV28	TRBJ2-1	-	TRBD2	CASRGTSGHNEQFF	TGTGCCAGCAGAGGGACTAGCGGTCACAATGAGCAGTTCTTC
TRBV2	TRBJ2-3	-	TRBD2	CASRRRTREGDTQYF	TGTGCCAGCAGGAGAAGGACTAGGGAGGGAGATACGCAGTATTTT
TRBV9	TRBJ1-5	few	-	CASSGSQGNQPQHF	TGTGCCAGCAGCGGTTCACAGGGTAATCAGCCCCAGCATTTT
TRBV7-8	TRBJ1-1	-	TRBD1	CASSLAGGWMNTEAFF	TGTGCCAGCAGCTTAGCAGGGGGCTGGATGAACACTGAAGCTTTCTTT
TRBV9	TRBJ2-1	-	-	CASTPTGTYNEQFF	TGTGCCAGCACCCCGACAGGAACCTACAATGAGCAGTTCTTC
TRBV28	TRBJ2-1	many	TRBD2	CASSLLGLAGVDEQFF	TGTGCCAGCAGTTTATTGGGACTAGCGGGAGTGGATGAGCAGTTCTTC
TRBV28	TRBJ2-2	-	-	CASRGGGPSTGELFF	TGTGCCAGCAGGGGAGGGGGACCAAGCACCGGGGAGCTGTTTTTT
TRBV6-1	TRBJ2-3	few	-	CASTNGGGSTDTQYF	TGTGCCAGCACGAATGGGGGTGGAAGCACAGATACGCAGTATTTT
TRBV12-3/TRBV12-4	TRBJ2-3	many	-	CASSSQRDTQYF	TGTGCCAGCAGTTCACAGCGAGATACGCAGTATTTT
TRBV7-2	TRBJ2-7	many	-	CASSPRVDRIYEQYF	TGTGCCAGCAGTCCAAGGGTGGACAGAATCTACGAGCAGTACTTC
TRBV4-1	TRBJ2-1	-	TRBD2	CASSHPGTSGRLAYNEQFF	TGCGCCAGCAGCCATCCCGGGACTAGCGGGAGATTAGCCTACAATGAGCAGTTCTTC
TRBV20-1	TRBJ2-1	few	TRBD2	CSARLAGGSYNEQFF	TGCAGTGCTCGTCTAGCGGGCGGCTCCTACAATGAGCAGTTCTTC
TRBV29-1	TRBJ2-5	many	-	CSVELAINQETQYF	TGCAGCGTTGAACTGGCAATTAATCAAGAGACCCAGTACTTC
TRBV20-1	TRBJ1-1	-	TRBD1	CSASPDRFEAFF	TGCAGTGCTAGTCCGGACAGGTTTGAAGCTTTCTTT
TRBV7-6	TRBJ2-5	many	TRBD2	CASSSDFGAGGRWTQYF	TGTGCCAGCAGCTCCGACTTTGGGGCGGGAGGCCGCTGGACCCAGTACTTC
TRBV27	TRBJ1-4	-	TRBD1	CASRPRADRGNEKLFF	TGTGCCAGCAGGCCAAGGGCGGACAGGGGGAATGAAAAACTGTTTTTT
TRBV5-1	TRBJ2-2	few	-	CASRGRSNTGELFF	TGCGCCAGCAGAGGCCGGTCGAACACCGGGGAGCTGTTTTTT
TRBV5-1	TRBJ2-7	few	-	CASSAEYEQYF	TGCGCCAGCAGCGCCGAATACGAGCAGTACTTC
TRBV5-1	TRBJ2-5	few	TRBD2	CASGRGSEQETQYF	TGCGCCAGCGGGAGGGGTAGCGAGCAAGAGACCCAGTACTTC
TRBV12-3/TRBV12-4	TRBJ1-4	many	-	CASSLDPGRKNEKLFF	TGTGCCAGCAGTCTGGATCCGGGCCGTAAGAATGAAAAACTGTTTTTT
TRBV10-2	TRBJ1-1	many	-	CASSESSRTEAFF	TGCGCCAGCAGTGAGTCGAGTCGAACTGAAGCTTTCTTT
TRBV6-2/TRBV6-3	TRBJ1-5	-	TRBD1	CASSYSGTGRQPQHF	TGTGCCAGCAGTTACTCGGGGACAGGGAGACAGCCCCAGCATTTT
TRBV7-9	TRBJ2-1	-	TRBD2	CASSSLGLAGREQFF	TGTGCCAGCAGCTCTCTAGGACTAGCGGGAAGGGAGCAGTTCTTC
TRBV6-1	TRBJ1-5	many	-	CASNVFTGRDQPQHF	TGTGCCAGCAACGTTTTTACAGGGCGGGATCAGCCCCAGCATTTT
TRBV7-2	TRBJ1-6	many	-	CASSLAYHSNSPLHF	TGTGCCAGCAGCTTAGCGTATCACAGCAATTCACCCCTCCACTTT